This TCR beta chain was found in a study of blood T cell repertoires in COVID-19. Study-level background: Collection of acute and convalescent COVID-19 samples took place in the United States, Italy and Spain. Nucleic acid was either cDNA or gDNA, and it came from T cells, B-cell-depleted T cells, or PBMCs.

This clone was counted between two and nine times. Original analysis: Researchers report that nucleated cell counts were estimated from reference gene primer amplification. Libraries were prepared by immunoSEQ multiplex PCR; TCRdb keeps only in-frame clonotypes and omits some of them. From that table come the V and J calls and clone size; the DNA was used to work out D and trimming. There are roughly 110,000 clones in the sample; 81% occur only once, and 1.5% to 1.8% lies in the top ten. CDR1 and CDR2 from the germline V gene are LNHDA and SQIVND (reference sequence). V lost 5 bases and J 3 bases, leaving 19 bases between the germline ends. The CDR3 totals 16 residues.

This chain links TRBV19 with TRBJ1-2, with D possibly TRBD1 on 5 matching bases. The sequencing sample was made of peripheral blood. The TCR comes from a man aged 45-65 years with acute or convalescent COVID-19. The CDR3 coding sequence is TGTGCCAGTAGTCCGCTCCGTGGGGCGCGGTACTATGGCTACACCTTC. Amino acid sequence: CASSPLRGARYYGYTF.